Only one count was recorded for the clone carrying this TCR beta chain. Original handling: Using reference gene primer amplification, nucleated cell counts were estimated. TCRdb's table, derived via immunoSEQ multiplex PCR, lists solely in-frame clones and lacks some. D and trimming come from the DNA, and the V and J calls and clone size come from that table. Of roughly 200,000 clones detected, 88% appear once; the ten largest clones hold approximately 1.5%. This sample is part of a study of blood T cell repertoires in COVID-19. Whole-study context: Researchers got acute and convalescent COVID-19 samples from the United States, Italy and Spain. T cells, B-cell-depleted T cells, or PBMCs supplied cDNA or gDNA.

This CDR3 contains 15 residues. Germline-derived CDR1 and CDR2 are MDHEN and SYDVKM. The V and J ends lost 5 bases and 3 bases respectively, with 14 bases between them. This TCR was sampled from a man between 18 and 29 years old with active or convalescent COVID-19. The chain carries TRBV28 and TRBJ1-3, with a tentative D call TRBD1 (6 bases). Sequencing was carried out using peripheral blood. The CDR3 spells CASSGGQIVGNTIYF. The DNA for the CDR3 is TGTGCCAGCAGTGGCGGACAGATTGTTGGAAACACCATATATTTT. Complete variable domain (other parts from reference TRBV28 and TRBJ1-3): DVKVTQSSRYLVKRTGEKVFLECVQDMDHENMFWYRQDPGLGLRLIYFSYDVKMKEKGDIPEGYSVSREKKERFSLILESASTNQTSMYLCASSGGQIVGNTIYFGEGSWLTVV.